A single sample gave rise to the 5 T cell receptor beta chains below, sequenced in a study of T cell repertoires in cytomegalovirus infection. TCRdb itself ran the reads through MiXCR, one entry per CDR3 protein. The sample lists nearly 550,000 distinct CDR3 sequences, about 17% seen once, with 20% to 30% in the top ten. Sequenced input: CD8+ T cells from PBMCs. The source is a human donor in good health (CMV status not recorded). Some clones in this sample may be carry-over from other donors' samples.

This clonotype was detected many times. V gene TRBV28 combines with J gene TRBJ2-3; D is perhaps TRBD2 (6 bases). This CDR3 spans 15 amino acids. V lost 5 bases, J lost 2 bases, and 14 bases lay in between. Per the germline V gene, CDR1 is MDHEN and CDR2 is SYDVKM. The CDR3 protein is CASSVRDSHTDTQYF. CDR3 sequence (DNA): TGTGCCAGCAGTGTCCGGGACTCTCACACAGATACGCAGTATTTT.

This clonotype turned up a few times. The chain recombines TRBV5-1 with TRBJ2-7; tentatively, D is TRBD2 (6 bases). From germline, CDR1 is SGHRS and CDR2 YFSETQ. The CDR3 length is 16 residues. With 0 bases removed from V and 3 bases from J, the gap between germline ends came to 16 bases. The CDR3 protein is CASSLEGIGGLYEQYF. The CDR3 nucleotides read TGCGCCAGCAGCTTGGAAGGAATTGGGGGACTCTACGAGCAGTACTTC.

This rearrangement joins TRBV9 to TRBJ2-1; 8 nucleotides align to TRBD1. CDR1 is SGDLS and CDR2 is YYNGEE in the germline V gene. With V trimmed by 4 bases and J by 3 bases, 6 bases remained unmatched. The CDR3 extends over 15 amino acids. Here the CDR3 DNA reads TGTGCCAGCAGCCCCAGACAGGGGAACTACAATGAGCAGTTCTTC. It codes for CASSPRQGNYNEQFF.

The table lists this clonotype with a few counts. V usage is TRBV12-3 or TRBV12-4 and J usage is TRBJ2-5; unclear D gene. Trimming shortened V by 4 bases and J by 5 bases, and 11 bases separated the two germline ends. This CDR3 is built from 13 residues. CDR3 bases: TGTGCCAGCAGTTCTCCAGACTTGGAGACCCAGTACTTC. Its translation: CASSSPDLETQYF.

This clonotype was seen a handful of times. The rearrangement links TRBV30 to TRBJ2-1; 10 bases agree with TRBD2. V lost 5 bases and J lost 12; bases outside the gene matches: 4. This CDR3 comprises 11 residues. Per the germline V gene, CDR1 is GTSNPN and CDR2 is SVGIG (reference sequence). The CDR3 nucleotides read TGTGCCTGGGGGACTAGCGACCCGCAGTTCTTC. Encoded protein: CAWGTSDPQFF.